This TCR beta chain derives from a study of prognosis after radiotherapy for stage I lung cancer (dated by TCRdb to about 2021). Study-wide context: Approximately 19 stage I NSCLC patients were enrolled in Nanjing, China, between early 2018 and 2019. The study included 15 or so patients with newly diagnosed primary stage I lung tumors and 4 or 5 with oligometastatic NSCLC after surgical resection of the primary tumor. Every patient was deemed medically inoperable, 12 because of comorbidities and 7 because they refused surgery. The cohort comprised more than ten men and 6 women with a median age of approximately 74 years, ranging from roughly 50 to 84 years. Squamous cell carcinoma histology was identified in several patients, and adenocarcinoma histology was identified in about a dozen patients. SBRT was given in 3 to 5 fractions with a biologically effective dose of at least 100 Gy, using image-guided IMRT or VMAT. No patient received concurrent therapy alongside SBRT. About 20% of the 19 patients developed distant metastases after SBRT, at a median of about 7 months; the other 15 showed no significant progression. Peripheral blood TCR beta repertoires were profiled in stage I NSCLC patients before and after stereotactic body radiotherapy, and the study then linked these repertoires to distant failure. For each of the 20 or so patients, one blood sample was taken before SBRT and one after, so the study sequenced about 40 samples in total.

A history of other malignancies or of prior chemotherapy or radiotherapy was absent in all patients, and node-negative disease was shown on CT and PET/CT in all patients. At each of two time points, around 6.1 milliliters of peripheral venous blood were collected into EDTA tubes. Ficoll-Paque Plus density-gradient centrifugation was used to isolate PBMCs. Right after collection, samples were placed at -80 degrees C and kept there until analysis. Two rounds of multiplex PCR were performed to amplify the TCR beta CDR3 region from genomic DNA. The first PCR round used primers specific to each TRBV and TRBJ gene, and the primer sequences were filed in Chinese patent CN105087789A. The second PCR round used universal primers. The Roche High Pure PCR Template Preparation Kit was used to extract genomic DNA from frozen PBMCs. An Illumina HiSeq 3000 was used to sequence the libraries paired-end with 151 bp reads. Concerning the study's data processing: CutAdapt was used to remove raw reads lacking the multiplex PCR primer sequences. PEAR was used to merge high-quality paired reads into contigs. TRB V, D and J gene segments were assigned to each contig with MiXCR by alignment to reference sequences. CDR3 sequences were clustered by base quality and sequence similarity to remove sequencing errors. Diversity was measured as Shannon entropy normalized by the natural log of productive TCR sequence number. Clonality was computed as one minus the ratio of Shannon entropy to the natural log of the number of unique clonotypes. Using the Youden index from ROC curves, the researchers picked the repertoire-metric cut-offs for progression-free survival, and all analyses were carried out in R 3.5.3. In-frame beta chains were kept once TCRdb had trimmed the public reads at Q25 with fastp and called clones with MiXCR. Rows are unified per CDR3 protein, each entry keeping the most common DNA and genes. The V and J calls and clone size come from TCRdb's table, not from the authors' own analysis. The sample yields around 19,000 distinct CDR3 sequences; about 50% were counted once. The ten largest clonotypes hold about 31% of the sample.

The table lists this clonotype with many counts. The target of this receptor is not known. No base quality values were provided; no much bigger clone lies one nucleotide off. Study-level results and caveats: Tumor specificity of expanded TCR clones was not determined. Post-SBRT Shannon entropy and its change from baseline were lower in patients who developed distant metastases; baseline Shannon entropy was not associated with metastases. The study was limited by the small cohort and short follow-up, and independent validation of the study findings is required. A decrease in unique TCR clone counts was observed after SBRT (median 10,088 before versus some 6,900 after; Wilcoxon paired P=0.011). TRBV and TRBJ usage frequencies reportedly differed by metastasis status, in two V genes at baseline and in roughly nine V and two J genes after SBRT. All reported P values were unadjusted for multiple comparisons.

The CDR3 goes from the cysteine to the phenylalanine over 15 residues. Only the CDR3 portion is preserved as DNA: 45 bases, with reading frame beginning at the first base. In the germline V gene (reference sequence), CDR1 corresponds to DFQATT and CDR2 to SNEGSKA. Relative to germline, V is missing 0 bases and J is missing 8 bases, with 6 bases of the junction outside any gene match. The clonotype comes from a donor of 50 years or more with non-small cell lung cancer. Sequences were derived from PBMCs, sampled before or after stereotactic body radiation therapy (not recorded which). The sequence links TRBV20-1 to TRBJ2-1; a stretch of 11 junction bases matches TRBD2. The DNA sequence is given as TGCAGTGCTAGAGATCTAGCGGGAGGAATTGATGAGCAGTTCTTC. It translates to CSARDLAGGIDEQFF.